These T cell receptor beta chains were read from a single sample in a study of blood T cell repertoires in COVID-19. Only in-frame clones appear in the TCRdb table, and some are missing; sequencing was by immunoSEQ multiplex PCR. The sample lists roughly 250,000 clones; about four fifths were seen once. The sequencing input was peripheral blood. The origin of the receptors is a woman aged 40 to 50 who had recovered from COVID-19. Each CDR3 is given with its conserved first and last residue. D genes are given only for firm matches. The size field is filled for only some rows; it gives once, few, many or a size class.

CASSFRTGVTGELFF	TGTGCCAGCAGCTTTAGGACAGGGGTAACCGGGGAGCTGTTTTTT	TRBV7-2	TRBD1	TRBJ2-2	few
CASSFPMNTEAFF	TGTGCCAGCAGCTTTCCCATGAACACTGAAGCTTTCTTT	TRBV5-4	-	TRBJ1-1	-
CASSRRGATNEKLFF	TGTGCCAGCAGCCGCAGAGGTGCAACTAATGAAAAACTGTTTTTT	TRBV3-1/TRBV3-2	-	TRBJ1-4	-
CASTWTNRYEQYF	TGTGCCAGCACTTGGACAAACCGTTACGAGCAGTACTTC	TRBV28	-	TRBJ2-7	-
CASSLGPQGGQPQHF	TGCGCCAGCAGCTTGGGGCCGCAGGGAGGTCAGCCCCAGCATTTT	TRBV5-1	-	TRBJ1-5	few
CASSLGNSGETGELFF	TGCGCCAGCAGCTTGGGCAATAGCGGGGAGACCGGGGAGCTGTTTTTT	TRBV5-1	TRBD2	TRBJ2-2	-
CASSPQGAPGNTIYF	TGTGCCAGCTCACCACAGGGGGCGCCGGGAAACACCATATATTTT	TRBV18	TRBD1	TRBJ1-3	-
CAWSPALGWAFF	TGTGCCTGGAGCCCTGCCCTCGGGTGGGCTTTCTTT	TRBV30	-	TRBJ1-1	-
CAWRYSGARDEQYF	TGTGCCTGGAGGTATAGCGGGGCCCGAGACGAGCAGTACTTC	TRBV30	TRBD2	TRBJ2-7	-
CASSPGDRNYEQYF	TGTGCCAGCAGCCCGGGGGACAGGAACTACGAGCAGTACTTC	TRBV5-4	TRBD1	TRBJ2-7	-
CASNVRYQETQYF	TGTGCCAGCAACGTTCGGTACCAAGAGACCCAGTACTTC	TRBV3-1/TRBV3-2	-	TRBJ2-5	once
CASQDTHQPQHF	TGTGCCAGCCAGGACACTCATCAGCCCCAGCATTTT	TRBV2	-	TRBJ1-5	-
CASGASGSTDTQYF	TGTGCCAGCGGGGCGAGCGGGTCCACAGATACGCAGTATTTT	TRBV27	-	TRBJ2-3	many
CASSWNAGGTEAFF	TGTGCCAGCAGTTGGAACGCGGGGGGGACTGAAGCTTTCTTT	TRBV7-9	-	TRBJ1-1	-
CASTTGGGYVTEAFF	TGTGCCAGCACTACTGGGGGGGGGTACGTGACTGAAGCTTTCTTT	TRBV5-4	-	TRBJ1-1	-
CAGHHSLANYGYTF	TGCGCCGGACATCACAGTCTAGCTAACTATGGCTACACCTTC	TRBV5-1	-	TRBJ1-2	-
CASSLVRGLSPLHF	TGTGCCAGCAGTTTAGTCAGGGGCCTTTCACCCCTCCACTTT	TRBV28	-	TRBJ1-6	-
CASGGTDREKLFF	TGTGCTAGCGGGGGGACAGACCGTGAAAAACTGTTTTTT	TRBV19	TRBD1	TRBJ1-4	-
CASSAQPPTSGYPSYEQYF	TGTGCCAGCAGTGCCCAACCTCCTACTAGCGGGTACCCCTCCTACGAGCAGTACTTC	TRBV28	TRBD2	TRBJ2-7	-
CASSISAQGHYGYTF	TGTGCCAGTAGTATCTCCGCGCAGGGCCACTATGGCTACACCTTC	TRBV19	-	TRBJ1-2	-
CASTGTLQSNQPQHF	TGTGCCAGTACGGGAACACTTCAAAGCAATCAGCCCCAGCATTTT	TRBV19	-	TRBJ1-5	-
CASSYSSGYQPQHF	TGTGCCAGCAGTTACTCTTCAGGGTATCAGCCCCAGCATTTT	TRBV6-5	-	TRBJ1-5	once
CASSPSLSGETQYF	TGTGCCAGCTCACCAAGTCTCAGCGGGGAGACCCAGTACTTC	TRBV18	-	TRBJ2-5	-
CASRDSIMSNYGYTF	TGTGCCAGCAGGGACAGCATAATGTCGAACTATGGCTACACCTTC	TRBV5-4	-	TRBJ1-2	-
CASRRGLKTEEQFF	TGCGCCAGCAGGCGGGGACTAAAGACGGAGGAGCAGTTCTTC	TRBV5-1	TRBD2	TRBJ2-1	-
CASSGRVAGVYNEQFF	TGTGCCAGTAGTGGCCGGGTAGCGGGGGTCTACAATGAGCAGTTCTTC	TRBV19	TRBD2	TRBJ2-1	-
CASSSGAGYGYTF	TGTGCCAGCAGCTCGGGTGCCGGCTATGGCTACACCTTC	TRBV7-9	-	TRBJ1-2	-
CASSLVLAGNTIYF	TGTGCCAGCAGCTTGGTCCTCGCTGGAAACACCATATATTTT	TRBV5-5	-	TRBJ1-3	-
CASSPTLGTGADTQYF	TGTGCCAGCTCACCCACCCTAGGGACAGGGGCCGATACGCAGTATTTT	TRBV18	TRBD1	TRBJ2-3	-
CASSIVGSGLRDTQYF	TGTGCCAGTAGTATAGTAGGCAGCGGGTTGCGAGATACGCAGTATTTT	TRBV19	-	TRBJ2-3	-
CASSPKERGSSYNSPLHF	TGCGCCAGCAGCCCAAAAGAAAGGGGAAGCTCCTATAATTCACCCCTCCACTTT	TRBV5-1	-	TRBJ1-6	-
CASRDDRGRTDTQYF	TGTGCCAGCAGAGACGACAGGGGGCGGACAGATACGCAGTATTTT	TRBV7-9	TRBD1	TRBJ2-3	-
CASRDRQGSNQPQHF	TGTGCCAGCAGGGACCGACAGGGTAGCAATCAGCCCCAGCATTTT	TRBV28	TRBD1	TRBJ1-5	-
CASRAGQVGQPQHF	TGTGCCAGCAGGGCTGGACAGGTTGGGCAGCCCCAGCATTTT	TRBV2	TRBD1	TRBJ1-5	-
CASSDTLAGGTYNEQFF	TGTGCCAGCAGTGACACACTAGCGGGGGGAACCTACAATGAGCAGTTCTTC	TRBV6-2/TRBV6-3	TRBD2	TRBJ2-1	-
CASSLVQSYNEQFF	TGTGCCAGCAGCTTAGTTCAATCCTACAATGAGCAGTTCTTC	TRBV11-2	-	TRBJ2-1	-
CASSLAGFGQPQHF	TGTGCCAGCAGCTTGGCGGGGTTTGGTCAGCCCCAGCATTTT	TRBV7-9	-	TRBJ1-5	many
CASLRKRGTNYGYTF	TGCGCCAGCCTGCGAAAAAGGGGGACTAACTATGGCTACACCTTC	TRBV23-1	-	TRBJ1-2	-
CASSSTGEGYEQYF	TGCGCCAGCAGCTCGACAGGGGAAGGCTACGAGCAGTACTTC	TRBV5-1	TRBD1	TRBJ2-7	once
CASTPAGNQPQHF	TGTGCCAGCACCCCGGCGGGCAATCAGCCCCAGCATTTT	TRBV2	-	TRBJ1-5	few
CASSQAGRYNEQFF	TGTGCCAGCAGCCAAGCGGGGAGATACAATGAGCAGTTCTTC	TRBV3-1/TRBV3-2	-	TRBJ2-1	few
CASTQGPTYEQYF	TGTGCCAGTACACAGGGGCCGACCTACGAGCAGTACTTC	TRBV19	TRBD1	TRBJ2-7	-
CASSPWTGPGANVLTF	TGTGCCAGCAGCCCCTGGACAGGGCCCGGGGCCAACGTCCTGACTTTC	TRBV3-1/TRBV3-2	TRBD1	TRBJ2-6	-
CASSYTDQPQHF	TGTGCCAGCAGTTACACAGATCAGCCCCAGCATTTT	TRBV6-6	-	TRBJ1-5	-
CASKPGNSNQPQHF	TGTGCCAGCAAACCGGGAAATAGCAATCAGCCCCAGCATTTT	TRBV28	-	TRBJ1-5	-
CATSDNRRGYTF	TGTGCCACCAGTGACAACAGGAGAGGCTACACCTTC	TRBV24-1	-	TRBJ1-2	-
CASSDSSSGANVLTF	TGTGCCAGCAGCGACAGTAGCTCTGGGGCCAACGTCCTGACTTTC	TRBV2	-	TRBJ2-6	-
CASSPYVPDTNGELFF	TGTGCCAGCTCACCATACGTCCCGGACACGAACGGGGAGCTGTTTTTT	TRBV18	-	TRBJ2-2	-
CASSQAGTEAFF	TGCGCCAGCAGCCAGGCAGGCACTGAAGCTTTCTTT	TRBV5-1	-	TRBJ1-1	-
CASSPTVAGNYGYTF	TGTGCCAGCAGCCCTACCGTTGCAGGGAACTATGGCTACACCTTC	TRBV3-1/TRBV3-2	-	TRBJ1-2	-
CASRRGSSYEQYF	TGTGCCAGCAGGCGGGGGAGTTCCTACGAGCAGTACTTC	TRBV3-1/TRBV3-2	TRBD2	TRBJ2-7	-
CASSSPTSGTGELFF	TGCGCCAGCAGCTCCCCTACTAGCGGTACCGGGGAGCTGTTTTTT	TRBV5-1	TRBD2	TRBJ2-2	-
CASSVSDNEQFF	TGTGCCAGCAGCGTATCTGACAATGAGCAGTTCTTC	TRBV9	-	TRBJ2-1	-
CATDYEQYF	TGTGCCACAGACTACGAGCAGTACTTC	TRBV7-9	-	TRBJ2-7	many
CATSDGGTANYGYTF	TGTGCCACCAGTGATGGGGGGACAGCTAACTATGGCTACACCTTC	TRBV24-1	TRBD1	TRBJ1-2	-
CATGTSSYEQYF	TGTGCCACCGGGACATCCAGCTACGAGCAGTACTTC	TRBV10-3	-	TRBJ2-7	once
CASSLSLSTDTQYF	TGTGCCAGCAGCTTATCCCTCAGCACAGATACGCAGTATTTT	TRBV11-2	-	TRBJ2-3	-
CASSKGGPSSYNEQFF	TGCGCCAGCTCCAAGGGAGGGCCTAGCTCCTACAATGAGCAGTTCTTC	TRBV5-1	TRBD2	TRBJ2-1	-
CASHGTDYYGYTF	TGTGCCAGTCACGGGACAGACTACTATGGCTACACCTTC	TRBV2	TRBD1	TRBJ1-2	-
CASSSTGGSDTQYF	TGTGCCAGCAGCTCCACAGGGGGCTCAGATACGCAGTATTTT	TRBV7-3	TRBD1	TRBJ2-3	-